Below, 19 T cell receptor beta chains from the same sample are listed, as sequenced in a study of beta chain features in type 1 diabetes. Antigens of these TCRs are unknown. Overall study results and limits: Shortening of TCRB CDR3s, moderate but significant, appeared in all four CD4+ subsets of Type 1 diabetes patients.

Every bit of the isolated RNA underwent reverse transcription, so sequencing read expressed TCRB transcripts. Data came from immunoSEQ multiplex PCR; TCRdb stores just in-frame clones and leaves some out. The sample lists 250,000 or so clones, roughly 22% occurring once. What was sequenced was naive CD4+ T cells from blood. The source of these receptors is a woman in her 40s with type 1 diabetes.

The chain recombines TRBV29-1 with TRBJ1-1; D is uncertain. This CDR3 is 13 amino acids long. Germline CDR1 reads SQVTM; CDR2 reads ANQGSEA. The V end was cut by 6 bases, the J end by 5 bases, with 16 bases between. The CDR3 sequence is CSVAGHGGTEAFF. In DNA, the CDR3 is TGCAGCGTCGCAGGCCACGGCGGGACTGAAGCTTTCTTT.

This clone was counted between two and nine times. The chain links TRBV30 to TRBJ1-1, with D unresolved. V was trimmed by 1 base and J by 7 bases, leaving 19 bases between them. The CDR3 covers 15 residues. CDR1 and CDR2 (germline): GTSNPN, SVGIG (reference sequence). CDR3 loop: CAWSGGSSGDLEAFF. CDR3 DNA sequence: TGTGCCTGGAGTGGGGGAAGTTCGGGAGACCTTGAAGCTTTCTTT.

This clone has just a few counts. The V call is TRBV4-2, the J call TRBJ2-1, with 8 positions matching TRBD2. CDR1 is LGHNA, CDR2 YNFKEQ, per germline. The CDR3 has 17 amino acids. After removal of 1 base from V and 5 bases from J, the junction contained 10 bases not matched to a gene. The CDR3 region is CASSQAVLAEGDNEQFF. The CDR3 nucleotides are TGTGCCAGCAGCCAAGCTGTACTAGCGGAGGGGGACAATGAGCAGTTCTTC.

The V gene is TRBV28, the J gene TRBJ2-1; tentatively, D is TRBD2 (6 bases). V dropped 10 bases and J dropped 6 bases, with 16 bases sitting between them. In germline, CDR1 is MDHEN, CDR2 SYDVKM. The CDR3 runs to 13 residues. The CDR3 protein is CATGRGDLNEQFF. The CDR3 nucleotides are TGTGCCACCGGCCGCGGGGATCTCAATGAGCAGTTCTTC.

This clone turned up a few times. The chain has TRBV5-1 and TRBJ2-1; a weak D match, TRBD2 (6 bases). Germline-derived CDR1 and CDR2 are SGHRS and YFSETQ. Trimming cost V 6 bases and J 0 bases, with 10 bases left between them. CDR3 length equals 14 residues. This chain's CDR3 is CASKGGNSYNEQFF. CDR3 DNA: TGCGCCAGCAAGGGCGGGAACTCCTACAATGAGCAGTTCTTC.

A few counts support this clone. CDR3 loop: CASSLRQGRTEAFF. The CDR3 coding sequence is TGCGCCAGCAGCCTAAGACAGGGTAGGACTGAAGCTTTCTTT. This sequence joins TRBV4-3 and TRBJ1-1; 7 bases are a match to TRBD1. The CDR3 has 14 amino acids. CDR1 and CDR2 from the germline V gene are LGHNA and YSLEER. V shed 4 bases and J 5 bases; nucleotides not matched to a gene: 7.

V usage is TRBV15 and J usage is TRBJ2-3, with 7 nucleotides matching TRBD2. V was clipped by 0 bases and J by 2 bases; unmatched bases: 8. This CDR3 has 17 residues. From germline, CDR1 is LNHNV and CDR2 YYDKDF (reference sequence). The CDR3 DNA reads TGTGCCACCAGCAGAGACCCCGGACTAGGGCACACAGATACGCAGTATTTT. This sequence encodes CATSRDPGLGHTDTQYF. Supplemented by reference TRBV15 and TRBJ2-3, the full variable domain reads DAMVIQNPRYQVTQFGKPVTLSCSQTLNHNVMYWYQQKSSQAPKLLFHYYDKDFNNEADTPDNFQSRRPNTSFCFLDIRSPGLGDTAMYLCATSRDPGLGHTDTQYFGPGTRLTVL.

The table lists this clone with a few counts. This chain uses TRBV4-1 with TRBJ1-2, with a possible D match to TRBD1 (5 bases). CDR1 MGHRA and CDR2 YSYEKL come from the germline V gene. V dropped 1 base and J dropped 6 bases, with 12 bases sitting between them. The CDR3 runs to 14 residues. CDR3 nucleotide sequence: TGCGCCAGCAGCCAAGGTCGAGGGGAGGATGGCTACACCTTC. Translated: CASSQGRGEDGYTF.

This rearrangement joins TRBV7-3 to TRBJ1-1; 10 bases fit TRBD1. In germline, CDR1 is SGHTA, CDR2 FQGTGA. The trim removed 2 bases at V and 7 bases at J, leaving 7 bases unmatched. This CDR3 has 15 residues. The CDR3 loop is CASSLAPGQGFEAFF. In DNA, the CDR3 is TGTGCCAGCAGCTTAGCACCGGGACAGGGGTTTGAAGCTTTCTTT.

The rearrangement links TRBV7-9 to TRBJ1-5; D possibly corresponds to TRBD1 (5 bases). Germline CDR1 reads SEHNR; CDR2 reads FQNEAQ (reference sequence). Trimming left V 6 bases short and J 6 bases short, with 15 bases between. The CDR3 spans 14 residues. This chain's CDR3 is CASSLTDYGQPQHF. The CDR3, as DNA: TGTGCCAGCAGTTTGACAGATTACGGTCAGCCCCAGCATTTT.

V usage is TRBV5-1 and J usage is TRBJ2-3; the match to TRBD2 covers 10 bases. J gave up 2 bases and V 1 base, and 1 base lay outside the gene matches. Germline CDR1 reads SGHRS; CDR2 reads YFSETQ. The CDR3 sequence is 15 residues long. The CDR3 reads CASSLTSGTTDTQYF. CDR3 sequence (DNA): TGCGCCAGCAGCTTGACTAGCGGGACCACAGATACGCAGTATTTT.

The chain couples TRBV9 to TRBJ2-2, with D uncertain. CDR1 is SGDLS and CDR2 is YYNGEE in the germline V gene. The CDR3 contains 12 residues. Trimming removed 7 bases from V and 6 bases from J, with 10 bases in between. The CDR3 reads CASGLEAGELFF. The CDR3 DNA is TGTGCCAGCGGCCTCGAGGCCGGGGAGCTGTTTTTT.

This clone was picked up a small number of times. The gene calls are TRBV7-2 and TRBJ2-6; the match to TRBD1 covers 8 bases. J was trimmed by 0 bases and V by 2 bases; bases with no gene match: 3. Looked up from germline, CDR1 is SGHTA and CDR2 is FQGNSA. The CDR3 length is 17 residues. The DNA for the CDR3 is TGTGCCAGCAGCTTAATGGGACAGGCCTCTGGGGCCAACGTCCTGACTTTC. Translated: CASSLMGQASGANVLTF. The entire variable domain, with the rest obtained from reference TRBV7-2 and TRBJ2-6, is as follows: GAGVSQSPSNKVTEKGKDVELRCDPISGHTALYWYRQSLGQGLEFLIYFQGNSAPDKSGLPSDRFSAERTGGSVSTLTIQRTQQEDSAVYLCASSLMGQASGANVLTFGAGSRLTVL.

This clone was observed a few times. The chain has TRBV4-3 and TRBJ2-7, with TRBD1 as a possible D gene (6 bases). Per germline, CDR1 LGHNA and CDR2 YSLEER. This CDR3 contains 15 residues. Trimming stripped 1 base from V and 2 bases from J, with 12 bases between. This CDR3 reads CASSQVLQGPYEQYF. The CDR3 DNA is TGCGCCAGCAGCCAAGTGCTACAGGGTCCCTACGAGCAGTACTTC.

This chain joins TRBV29-1 and TRBJ2-3; 11 nucleotides align to TRBD2. The germline V gene has CDR1 SQVTM and CDR2 ANQGSEA. The CDR3 runs to 15 residues. V dropped 6 bases and J dropped 2; count of bases not matched to a gene: 7. The CDR3 here is CSVDPSGGFTDTQYF. The CDR3 DNA follows: TGCAGCGTAGACCCTAGCGGGGGGTTCACAGATACGCAGTATTTT.

V gene TRBV27 combines with J gene TRBJ2-1; 8 nucleotides agree with TRBD1. There are 15 residues in the CDR3. V was clipped by 4 bases and J by 0 bases; unmatched bases: 2. Germline V gives CDR1 MNHEY, CDR2 SMNVEV (reference sequence). CDR3 sequence: CASSSGGSSYNEQFF. The DNA for the CDR3 is TGTGCCAGCAGTTCAGGGGGCAGCTCCTACAATGAGCAGTTCTTC.

This clone was observed a few times. The chain uses TRBV27 and TRBJ2-7; no clear D gene. CDR1 and CDR2 from the germline V gene are MNHEY and SMNVEV (reference sequence). Trimming removed 0 bases at V and 1 base at J, with 10 bases between. This CDR3 is 15 amino acids long. The CDR3 loop is CASSLSPVSSYEQYF. In DNA form, the CDR3 reads TGTGCCAGCAGTTTATCACCGGTATCGTCCTACGAGCAGTACTTC.

This clone occurred a few times. The chain employs TRBV5-4 and TRBJ2-2, with D tentatively TRBD1 or TRBD2 (6 bases each). CDR3 size: 15 residues. V dropped 4 bases and J dropped 4 bases, with 14 bases sitting between them. Germline CDR1 and CDR2: SGHNT and YYREEE (reference sequence). In DNA, the CDR3 is TGTGCCAGCAGCCTGGGGGGCGGCGGCACCGGGGAGCTGTTTTTT. This codes for CASSLGGGGTGELFF.

The sample holds a few counts of this clone. V gene TRBV29-1 combines with J gene TRBJ1-1, with 9 nucleotides matching TRBD1. V was clipped by 3 bases and J by 6 bases; unmatched bases: 11. CDR3 size: 15 residues. CDR1 and CDR2 (germline): SQVTM, ANQGSEA. CDR3 in DNA: TGCAGCGTTGATTCTCCGGGACAGGGATGGGCTGAAGCTTTCTTT. This codes for CSVDSPGQGWAEAFF.